This record covers a single TCR beta chain. Its antigen is unidentified. Described time point: week 47, end of study. Every vaccine dose comprised 300 ug of mutant IDH1 20-mer peptide plus topical imiquimod. Sequencing was performed with immunoSEQ multiplex PCR; in TCRdb, only in-frame clones are kept and a portion is missing. This table holds roughly 56,000 clones, roughly 75% found once. This entry belongs to a study of a mutant IDH1 vaccine in newly diagnosed glioma. Study in general: The timing of visit V12 was week 35, and that of visit V13 was week 47.

V was trimmed by 4 bases and J by 7 bases, leaving 14 bases between them. The CDR3 is made up of 13 amino acids. The V gene's germline CDR1 is SGHRS and CDR2 YFSETQ. The TCR comes from a man aged 45 to 65 with glioma. The chain couples TRBV5-1 to TRBJ1-2, with TRBD1 as a possible D gene (6 bases). The sample in question was PBMCs, obtained from a glioma patient whose treatment included an IDH1 peptide vaccine. The chain's CDR3 is CASSPRTVSGYTF. CDR3 DNA sequence: TGCGCCAGCAGCCCCCGGACAGTATCTGGCTACACCTTC.